This entry lists 22 T cell receptor beta chains sequenced from one sample in a study of neurological immune-mediated disorders. TCRdb reprocessed the 5' RACE reads with MiXCR, giving one entry per CDR3 protein. In the table there are tens of thousands of distinct CDR3 sequences, 2.5% of which are singletons. Sequencing was carried out using PBMCs. The receptor source for this set is a man aged 45-60 years with multiple sclerosis.

This clonotype appeared many times. The V call is TRBV6-5, the J call TRBJ2-2; 11 bases agree with TRBD1. The V and J ends lost 4 bases and 4 bases, in that order; junction bases with no gene match: 2. The germline gives CDR1 MNHEY, CDR2 SVGAGI. The CDR3 length is 15 residues. The CDR3 region has the DNA TGTGCCAGCAGTTCCGGGACAGGGGGCACCGGGGAGCTGTTTTTT. Its translation is CASSSGTGGTGELFF.

This clonotype has at least ten counts. V usage is TRBV9 and J usage is TRBJ2-3; D not resolved. The length of the CDR3 is 12 residues. V was shortened by 2 bases and J by 3 bases, with 4 bases between the two germline ends. Germline V CDR1 and CDR2: SGDLS, YYNGEE. CDR3 DNA: TGTGCCAGCAGCGTCAATACAGATACGCAGTATTTT. Its protein is CASSVNTDTQYF.

This clonotype came up many times. J is TRBJ1-4 and V is TRBV30; no clear D gene. The ends were cut back, 0 bases at V and 7 bases at J, with 9 bases in the middle. The CDR3 is 13 residues long. Germline V gives CDR1 GTSNPN, CDR2 SVGIG (reference sequence). For the CDR3, the DNA is TGTGCCTGGAGTGTAACCTCATTTGAAAAACTGTTTTTT. This sequence encodes CAWSVTSFEKLFF.

By share, this clonotype counts as medium-sized. CDR3 sequence (DNA): TGCGCCAGCAGCTTTAGGATGGGCACTGAAGCTTTCTTT. This codes for CASSFRMGTEAFF. V is TRBV5-1 and J is TRBJ1-1; D call uncertain. The ends were cut back, 2 bases at V and 4 bases at J, with 9 bases in the middle. There are 13 residues in the CDR3. CDR1 is SGHRS and CDR2 is YFSETQ in the germline V gene.

This clonotype was recorded many times. The chain recombines TRBV10-3 with TRBJ1-3; D not certain. Germline V gives CDR1 ENHRY, CDR2 SYGVKD. V lost 0 bases and J lost 0, with 6 bases in between. The length of the CDR3 is 15 residues. The CDR3 region has the DNA TGTGCCATCAGTGAGTCCGCTGGCTCTGGAAACACCATATATTTT. Protein product: CAISESAGSGNTIYF.

This clonotype was counted ten times or more. The chain couples TRBV28 to TRBJ2-5, with TRBD1 matching over 9 bases. After removal of 5 bases from V and 4 bases from J, the junction contained 5 bases not matched to a gene. The CDR3 runs 14 residues. The germline gives CDR1 MDHEN, CDR2 SYDVKM. CDR3 in DNA: TGTGCCAGCAGTCCAACAGGGGGCGCAGAGACCCAGTACTTC. Residues: CASSPTGGAETQYF.

This clonotype has at least ten counts. The CDR3 coding sequence is TGCAGTGCCCCGATAGCGGGGACCGACTACAATGAGCAGTTCTTC. This translates into CSAPIAGTDYNEQFF. The chain has TRBV20-1 and TRBJ2-1, with 8 bases identical to TRBD2. The germline V gene has CDR1 DFQATT and CDR2 SNEGSKA (reference sequence). This CDR3 has 15 residues. V lost 6 bases to trimming and J lost 3 bases; unmatched junction nucleotides: 10.

This clonotype was detected many times. This chain links TRBV5-1 with TRBJ1-1; D may be TRBD1 (5 bases). V was clipped by 1 base and J by 3 bases, with 10 bases between them. Per germline, CDR1 SGHRS and CDR2 YFSETQ. This CDR3 has 14 amino acids. The CDR3 protein is CASSLPGTYTEAFF. The CDR3 DNA reads as TGCGCCAGCAGCTTGCCAGGGACCTACACTGAAGCTTTCTTT.

This clonotype was picked up many times. The CDR3, as DNA: TGTGCCAGCAGTGCTCAGGGTTCGAGGAATCAGCCCCAGCATTTT. It translates to CASSAQGSRNQPQHF. The rearrangement joins TRBV28 to TRBJ1-5, with D possibly being TRBD1 (5 bases). V was clipped by 5 bases and J by 4 bases, with 15 bases between them. Germline V gives CDR1 MDHEN, CDR2 SYDVKM. The CDR3 runs to 15 residues.

This clonotype was seen a handful of times. The rearrangement joins TRBV6-2 or TRBV6-3 to TRBJ1-5; 9 bases map to TRBD1. CDR1 is MNHEY, CDR2 SVGEGT, per germline. V trimming: 6 bases; J trimming: 0 bases; junction bases outside the gene matches: 6. CDR3 length equals 16 residues. CDR3 amino acids: CASSRGTGHSNQPQHF. DNA of the CDR3: TGTGCCAGCAGCCGAGGGACAGGGCATAGCAATCAGCCCCAGCATTTT.

This clonotype was observed at least ten times. CDR3 residues: CAISVGQADEQYF. The CDR3 DNA follows: TGTGCCATCAGTGTAGGGCAGGCCGACGAGCAGTACTTC. The chain recombines TRBV10-3 with TRBJ2-7; D is uncertain. CDR3 size: 13 residues. Germline V gene lookup returns CDR1 ENHRY and CDR2 SYGVKD. Between the trimmed V and J ends, which lost 4 bases and 5 bases, there was a span of 12 bases.

This clonotype occurred many times. The CDR3 protein is CASSVRGNNSPLHF. CDR3 DNA sequence: TGCGCCAGCAGCGTCAGGGGGAACAATTCACCCCTCCACTTT. V gene TRBV5-1 combines with J gene TRBJ1-6; 7 bases align to TRBD1. Trimming cost V 4 bases and J 7 bases; bases outside gene matches: 5. Germline values: CDR1 SGHRS, CDR2 YFSETQ. The CDR3 totals 14 residues. Full variable domain (missing parts from reference TRBV5-1 and TRBJ1-6): KAGVTQTPRYLIKTRGQQVTLSCSPISGHRSVSWYQQTPGQGLQFLFEYFSETQRNKGNFPGRFSGRQFSNSRSEMNVSTLELGDSALYLCASSVRGNNSPLHFGNGTRLTVT.

This clonotype occurred many times. This chain uses TRBV12-3 or TRBV12-4 with TRBJ1-6; tentative D call: TRBD1 (6 bases). The CDR3 is 13 residues long. V was clipped by 10 bases and J by 9 bases, with 16 bases between them. The CDR3 DNA reads as TGTGCCACTAAAGGACAGCAGGGTTCACCCCTCCACTTT. This gives the protein CATKGQQGSPLHF.

In its sample, this clonotype was seen many times. V usage is TRBV7-9 and J usage is TRBJ1-3; 8 bases agree with TRBD1. The trim removed 5 bases at V and 2 bases at J, leaving 8 bases unmatched. Germline CDR1 and CDR2: SEHNR and FQNEAQ (reference sequence). The CDR3 spans 16 residues. The CDR3 loop reads CASSPRQGTTGNTIYF. In DNA form, the CDR3 reads TGTGCCAGCAGCCCCAGACAGGGGACTACTGGAAACACCATATATTTT.

The chain recombines TRBV3-1 with TRBJ1-1, with D hard to call. The CDR3 totals 12 residues. Germline loops: CDR1 LGHDT, CDR2 YNNKEL (reference sequence). The V end was cut by 3 bases, the J end by 3 bases, with 5 bases between. The CDR3 bases are TGTGCCAGCAGCCACTCTGACACTGAAGCTTTCTTT. This gives the protein CASSHSDTEAFF.

This clonotype was seen at least ten times. This chain links TRBV24-1 with TRBJ1-5; a weak D match, TRBD1 (5 bases). The CDR3 has 14 residues. Trimming removed 6 bases at V and 1 base at J, with 9 bases between. Per the germline V gene, CDR1 is KGHDR and CDR2 is SFDVKD. The CDR3 reads CATSHRDSNQPQHF. The CDR3 nucleotides are TGTGCCACCAGTCACCGGGACAGCAATCAGCCCCAGCATTTT.

In this sample, this clonotype turned up many times. The chain couples TRBV7-8 to TRBJ2-7, with TRBD2 matching over 7 bases. CDR3 length: 15 residues. CDR1 SGHVS and CDR2 FQNEAQ come from the germline V gene. With V trimmed by 4 bases and J by 1 base, 7 bases remained unmatched. The CDR3 loop reads CASSSLRGGSYEQYF. In DNA form, the CDR3 reads TGTGCCAGCAGCTCCCTTCGCGGGGGTTCCTACGAGCAGTACTTC.

This clonotype was counted ten times or more. V is TRBV5-1 and J is TRBJ1-2; possibly TRBD1 for D (6 bases). The CDR3 spans 15 residues. With 0 bases removed from V and 4 bases from J, the gap between germline ends came to 13 bases. From germline, CDR1 is SGHRS and CDR2 YFSETQ. The CDR3 sequence is CASSLDAGVSYGYTF. The CDR3 nucleotides are TGCGCCAGCAGCTTGGATGCAGGGGTCAGCTATGGCTACACCTTC.

This clonotype was seen at least ten times. The chain links TRBV7-2 to TRBJ2-7; D gene ambiguous. The ends were cut back, 5 bases at V and 0 bases at J, with 5 bases in the middle. CDR3 length: 12 residues. Per the germline V gene, CDR1 is SGHTA and CDR2 is FQGNSA. The CDR3 DNA reads TGTGCCAGCAGCCCCCGCTCCTACGAGCAGTACTTC. Protein product: CASSPRSYEQYF.

This clonotype was observed at least ten times. The chain combines TRBV9 with TRBJ2-3; 14 bases align to TRBD2. V shed 6 bases and J 0 bases; nucleotides not matched to a gene: 3. From germline, CDR1 is SGDLS and CDR2 YYNGEE. The CDR3 is 16 amino acids. The CDR3 reads CASTRTSGGSTDTQYF. Written as DNA, the CDR3 is TGTGCCAGCACCAGGACTAGCGGGGGGAGCACAGATACGCAGTATTTT.

This clonotype was detected ten times or more. The junction shows a germline mismatch at one end, possibly a read error. The rearrangement uses TRBV9 and TRBJ1-6; D perhaps matches TRBD1 (6 bases). The CDR3 covers 15 residues. Per the germline V gene, CDR1 is SGDLS and CDR2 is YYNGEE. CDR3 nucleotides: TGTGCCAGCAGCGTAGAGGGACACCTTAATTCACCCCTCAACTTT. Protein sequence: CASSVEGHLNSPLNF.

This clonotype was seen repeatedly, ten times or more. This chain's CDR3 is CASSLDSTNEKLFF. CDR3 in DNA: TGCGCCAGCAGCTTGGACAGCACTAATGAAAAACTGTTTTTT. V usage is TRBV5-1 and J usage is TRBJ1-4; D is ambiguous. The CDR3 spans 14 residues. V was cut by 0 bases and J by 2 bases, with 5 bases left in between. Germline loops: CDR1 SGHRS, CDR2 YFSETQ.